Sequencing of this TCR beta chain was carried out in a study of HIV-infected patients and healthy controls. J was trimmed by 4 bases and V by 3 bases; bases with no gene match: 7. Germline V CDR1 and CDR2: SGHVS, FNYEAQ. The CDR3 covers 16 residues. TCRdb ran MiXCR on the 5' RACE reads and lists one entry per CDR3 protein. The data hold roughly 18,000 distinct CDR3 sequences, with roughly 15% observed a single time. In its sample, this clonotype was seen many times. This TCR derives from a human donor in good health. Sequencing was done on a sample of CD8+ T cells from blood. This sequence joins TRBV7-6 and TRBJ2-3; 10 nucleotides agree with TRBD1. The DNA of the CDR3 is TGTGCCAGCAGCTTGGGGGACAGGGGAGTGGCAGATACGCAGTATTTT. Protein sequence: CASSLGDRGVADTQYF.